This TCR beta chain was obtained from a study of blood T cell repertoires in COVID-19. Whole-study context: Samples of COVID-19 (acute and convalescent) were obtained from the United States, Italy and Spain. T cells, B-cell-depleted T cells, or PBMCs provided the cDNA or gDNA that served as material.

Germline CDR1 is MNHNS and CDR2 is SASEGT. V gave up 4 bases and J gave up 1 base; unmatched junction bases: 11. The CDR3 runs 18 residues. Those enrolled in Seattle joined during active infection and were followed longitudinally afterward. Authors' data handling: How many nucleated cells were present was estimated from reference gene primer amplification. The data were produced by immunoSEQ multiplex PCR, yet TCRdb's version contains in-frame clones alone and is incomplete. The DNA gave D and trimming, while V, J and clone size come from that table. The repertoire consists of some 150,000 clones, with around 85% occurring once and the leading ten covering roughly 0.6%.

V is TRBV6-1 and J is TRBJ2-3; TRBD1 matches 10 bases. The sequence came from a man in his 60s with COVID-19, enrolled during active disease. The sequencing sample was made of peripheral blood. The CDR3 region is CASSGQGAFSPRTDTQYF. The CDR3 DNA sequence: TGTGCCAGCAGTGGACAGGGGGCTTTTTCGCCGCGCACAGATACGCAGTATTTT.